Following are 3 T cell receptor beta chains from one sample sequenced in a study of blood T cell repertoires in COVID-19. Sequenced by immunoSEQ multiplex PCR; TCRdb stores in-frame clones only, minus some. The sample contains tens of thousands of clones, roughly 91% of which appear only once. Sample: peripheral blood. These receptor sequences come from a man aged 50 to 60 with COVID-19, enrolled during active disease.

The V and J genes are TRBV4-2 and TRBJ2-1; 10 positions match TRBD1. CDR1 LGHNA and CDR2 YNFKEQ come from the germline V gene. The CDR3 sequence is 16 residues long. V was clipped by 2 bases and J by 5 bases; unmatched bases: 6. The CDR3 here is CASSQYRDRGNNEQFF. For the CDR3, the DNA is TGTGCCAGCAGCCAATACCGGGACAGGGGTAACAATGAGCAGTTCTTC.

This sequence joins TRBV7-9 and TRBJ1-5; 8 positions match TRBD1. CDR3 length: 15 amino acids. V lost 2 bases, J lost 3 bases, and 3 bases stayed unmatched. The germline gives CDR1 SEHNR, CDR2 FQNEAQ (reference sequence). CDR3 DNA: TGTGCCAGCAGCTTATCAGGGGGCATCAATCAGCCCCAGCATTTT. This sequence encodes CASSLSGGINQPQHF.

This clone was counted a single time. V is TRBV10-3 and J is TRBJ2-1; D might be TRBD1 (5 bases). CDR1 is ENHRY, CDR2 SYGVKD, per germline. The V gene lost 5 bases and the J gene lost 7 bases, with 24 bases spanning the gap. The CDR3 is made up of 17 amino acids. DNA of the CDR3: TGTGCCATCAGTTTCTATACCAGCCGGTTAGGGGAAAATGAGCAGTTCTTC. Translation gives CAISFYTSRLGENEQFF.